Below, 19 T cell receptor beta chains from the same sample are listed, as sequenced in a study of shared clonotypes between healthy human individuals. The repertoire was sequenced with immunoSEQ multiplex PCR; TCRdb's copy has only in-frame clones and lacks some. The sample carries 2 million to 2.5 million clones, 85% to 95% recorded once. The sequenced sample was naive CD4+ T cells sorted from blood. Subset here: CD45RA+ positively selected. The receptors were sampled from a man aged 18-30 years in good health.

This sequence joins TRBV9 and TRBJ1-1, with D uncertain. Per germline, CDR1 SGDLS and CDR2 YYNGEE. The CDR3 length is 17 residues. The V end was cut by 0 bases, the J end by 0 bases, with 15 bases between. The CDR3 DNA follows: TGTGCCAGCAGCGTAGAAGAGGGATTGGGTGTGAACACTGAAGCTTTCTTT. This gives the protein CASSVEEGLGVNTEAFF.

V and J are TRBV7-2 and TRBJ1-1, with TRBD1 matching over 9 bases. Germline lookup yields CDR1 SGHTA and CDR2 FQGNSA. The CDR3 contains 14 residues. Unmatched junction bases numbered 10, after V lost 4 bases and J lost 10 bases. The CDR3 DNA reads as TGTGCCAGCAGCTCTCCGGGACAGGGATATTCAGCTTTCTTT. Residues: CASSSPGQGYSAFF. Complete variable domain (other parts from reference TRBV7-2 and TRBJ1-1): GAGVSQSPSNKVTEKGKDVELRCDPISGHTALYWYRQSLGQGLEFLIYFQGNSAPDKSGLPSDRFSAERTGGSVSTLTIQRTQQEDSAVYLCASSSPGQGYSAFFGQGTRLTVV.

In the case of this clone: The sample carries other DNA sequences with the same CDR3. The chain joins TRBV19 to TRBJ2-3; no clear D gene. Trimming pared 4 bases from V and 3 bases from J, leaving 5 bases between. In germline, CDR1 is LNHDA, CDR2 SQIVND (reference sequence). CDR3 length equals 12 residues. Here the CDR3 DNA reads TGTGCCAGTAGTACGGATACAGATACGCAGTATTTT. Its translation is CASSTDTDTQYF.

This clone was detected only once. The chain has TRBV6-5 and TRBJ1-2; D might be TRBD1 (6 bases). V was trimmed by 2 bases and J by 4 bases, leaving 11 bases between them. This CDR3 region has 14 residues. Germline V gives CDR1 MNHEY, CDR2 SVGAGI. This CDR3 reads CASSYRQAGYGYTF. DNA of the CDR3: TGTGCCAGCAGTTACAGACAGGCGGGCTATGGCTACACCTTC.

The V call is TRBV28, the J call TRBJ1-2, with D tentatively TRBD1 (6 bases). This CDR3 comprises 18 residues. CDR1 and CDR2 (germline): MDHEN, SYDVKM. Trimming removed 4 bases at V and 4 bases at J, with 25 bases between. The CDR3: CASSSPGHWGALAYGYTF. CDR3 nucleotides: TGTGCCAGCAGTTCTCCTGGCCACTGGGGGGCCCTAGCCTATGGCTACACCTTC.

The V call is TRBV30, the J call TRBJ1-1, with 8 bases that match TRBD1. Per germline, CDR1 GTSNPN and CDR2 SVGIG (reference sequence). With V trimmed by 0 bases and J by 4 bases, 4 bases remained unmatched. The CDR3 has 14 residues. The CDR3 sequence: CAWSVAGGVTEAFF. Here the CDR3 DNA reads TGTGCCTGGAGTGTGGCAGGGGGCGTCACTGAAGCTTTCTTT.

The chain links TRBV6-6 to TRBJ2-7, with TRBD1 as a possible D gene (6 bases). CDR1 and CDR2 (germline): MNHNY, SVGAGI (reference sequence). The CDR3 runs 15 residues. Trimming pared 0 bases from V and 3 bases from J, leaving 12 bases between. The CDR3: CASSYSRVRGYEQYF. The CDR3 coding sequence is TGTGCCAGCAGTTACTCGAGGGTCAGGGGCTACGAGCAGTACTTC.

The rearrangement joins TRBV2 to TRBJ2-1; D is uncertain. Germline V gives CDR1 SNHLY, CDR2 FYNNEI. V was cut by 5 bases and J by 4 bases, with 12 bases left in between. The CDR3 runs 14 residues. The CDR3 region is CASSPSTGYNEQFF. The DNA for the CDR3 is TGTGCCAGCAGTCCTTCGACTGGGTACAATGAGCAGTTCTTC.

This clone was observed once. V usage is TRBV9 and J usage is TRBJ2-7, with TRBD1 as a possible D gene (6 bases). V lost 5 bases, J lost 4 bases, and 13 bases lay in between. CDR3 length: 13 amino acids. Germline CDR1 and CDR2: SGDLS and YYNGEE. This chain's CDR3 is CASRPGQVYEQYF. In DNA, the CDR3 is TGTGCCAGCAGGCCGGGACAAGTATACGAGCAGTACTTC. The variable domain in full, completed from reference TRBV9 and TRBJ2-7, reads DSGVTQTPKHLITATGQRVTLRCSPRSGDLSVYWYQQSLDQGLQFLIQYYNGEERAKGNILERFSAQQFPDLHSELNLSSLELGDSALYFCASRPGQVYEQYFGPGTRLTVT.

This clone was observed a few times. The V call is TRBV7-8, the J call TRBJ2-7; 11 bases fit TRBD1. Germline V gives CDR1 SGHVS, CDR2 FQNEAQ. V trimming: 4 bases; J trimming: 3 bases; junction bases outside the gene matches: 5. The CDR3 has 15 residues. This CDR3 reads CASSSSGTGGYEQYF. Here the CDR3 DNA reads TGTGCCAGCAGCTCCTCCGGGACAGGGGGCTACGAGCAGTACTTC.

This rearrangement joins TRBV5-1 to TRBJ2-5; D is perhaps TRBD2 (5 bases). The germline V and J ends were trimmed by 5 bases and 5 bases, with 16 bases remaining between them. The germline gives CDR1 SGHRS, CDR2 YFSETQ. The CDR3 contains 14 residues. CDR3 loop: CASRPGVAGETQYF. The CDR3 DNA reads TGCGCCAGCAGGCCCGGGGTGGCTGGGGAGACCCAGTACTTC.

With regard to this clone: This CDR3 is also generated by other DNA sequences in the sample. CDR3 loop: CASSFLAGSTDTQYF. CDR3 sequence (DNA): TGTGCCAGCAGCTTTTTGGCAGGCAGCACAGATACGCAGTATTTT. The chain employs TRBV7-9 and TRBJ2-3; D gene unclear. Trimming stripped 3 bases from V and 0 bases from J, with 10 bases between. CDR3 length: 15 amino acids. Germline V gives CDR1 SEHNR, CDR2 FQNEAQ (reference sequence).

CDR3 DNA sequence: TGTGCCAGCAGCTTTAGGACTCCTAGCACAGATACGCAGTATTTT. The encoded protein is CASSFRTPSTDTQYF. V and J are TRBV7-8 and TRBJ2-3, with a tentative D call TRBD2 (5 bases). The CDR3 has 15 residues. CDR1 and CDR2 from the germline V gene are SGHVS and FQNEAQ. V shed 3 bases and J shed 0 bases, with 10 bases lying between them.

This chain links TRBV28 with TRBJ2-3, with a tentative D call TRBD1 (7 bases). The CDR3 has 14 residues. The V end was cut by 8 bases, the J end by 1 base, with 13 bases between. Germline V gene data show CDR1 as MDHEN and CDR2 as SYDVKM. The CDR3 loop reads CASSGGPGTDTQYF. The CDR3, as DNA: TGTGCCAGCTCAGGGGGGCCAGGCACAGATACGCAGTATTTT.

The chain joins TRBV2 to TRBJ2-5; weak D call: TRBD2 (6 bases). V was cut by 2 bases and J by 14 bases, with 21 bases left in between. The CDR3 length is 14 residues. CDR1 SNHLY and CDR2 FYNNEI come from the germline V gene. This CDR3 is CASSENGLATINYF. CDR3 sequence (DNA): TGTGCCAGCAGTGAAAATGGGCTAGCGACTATAAACTACTTC.

The V gene is TRBV6-6, the J gene TRBJ2-2; D is unresolved. This CDR3 spans 12 amino acids. The germline CDR1 and CDR2 sequences are MNHNY and SVGAGI (reference sequence). Trimming stripped 9 bases from V and 5 bases from J, with 10 bases between. The CDR3 DNA reads as TGTGCCAGTACTGGGCCTACCGGGGAGCTGTTTTTT. Translated, it gives CASTGPTGELFF.

The V call is TRBV4-3, the J call TRBJ2-3; D may be TRBD2 (5 bases). The CDR3 sequence is 15 residues long. Germline V CDR1 and CDR2: LGHNA, YSLEER. Deletions cut 1 base from V and 0 bases from J, with 8 bases between. CDR3 nucleotide sequence: TGCGCCAGCAGCCAAGTAGCGCTTAGCACAGATACGCAGTATTTT. This codes for CASSQVALSTDTQYF.

This sequence joins TRBV11-1 and TRBJ2-7; tentative D call: TRBD1 (6 bases). V was cut by 1 base and J by 4 bases, with 14 bases left in between. CDR3 length equals 15 residues. Germline-derived CDR1 and CDR2 are SGHAT and FQDESV (reference sequence). CDR3 bases: TGTGCCAGCAGCTTAGAGGCAGGGGATAGTTACGAGCAGTACTTC. Translation: CASSLEAGDSYEQYF.

The gene calls are TRBV5-6 and TRBJ1-2; D is uncertain. V lost 1 base, J lost 0 bases, and 10 bases lay in between. Germline CDR1 reads SGHDT; CDR2 reads YYEEEE. The CDR3 is 15 residues long. CDR3 in amino acids: CASSLRQQPNYGYTF. The CDR3 nucleotides are TGTGCCAGCAGCTTGAGGCAGCAACCTAACTATGGCTACACCTTC. The complete variable domain, with remaining parts taken from reference TRBV5-6 and TRBJ1-2, reads DAGVTQSPTHLIKTRGQQVTLRCSPKSGHDTVSWYQQALGQGPQFIFQYYEEEERQRGNFPDRFSGHQFPNYSSELNVNALLLGDSALYLCASSLRQQPNYGYTFGSGTRLTVV.